This T cell receptor (beta chain) was identified during a study of blood T cell repertoires in COVID-19. About the research overall: From the United States, Italy and Spain came samples of acute and convalescent COVID-19. From T cells, B-cell-depleted T cells, or PBMCs came the material, which was cDNA or gDNA.

Original analysis: Nucleated cell counts were estimated from reference gene primer amplification. The data were produced by immunoSEQ multiplex PCR, yet TCRdb's version contains in-frame clones alone and is incomplete. V and J calls and clone size are those listed in that table; D and trimming were worked out from the DNA. In the table there are roughly 63,000 clones, about 88% of which are singletons. The CDR3 contains 16 residues. The germline V gene has CDR1 SQVTM and CDR2 ANQGSEA. Trimming removed 3 bases at V and 0 bases at J, with 15 bases between. The chain links TRBV29-1 to TRBJ2-1; the D gene is possibly TRBD1 (5 bases). The receptor was derived from a man in his forties or fifties with active COVID-19. Sequenced: peripheral blood. CDR3: CSVDHGRTSSYNEQFF. The CDR3 coding sequence is TGCAGCGTTGATCATGGCAGGACAAGCTCCTACAATGAGCAGTTCTTC.